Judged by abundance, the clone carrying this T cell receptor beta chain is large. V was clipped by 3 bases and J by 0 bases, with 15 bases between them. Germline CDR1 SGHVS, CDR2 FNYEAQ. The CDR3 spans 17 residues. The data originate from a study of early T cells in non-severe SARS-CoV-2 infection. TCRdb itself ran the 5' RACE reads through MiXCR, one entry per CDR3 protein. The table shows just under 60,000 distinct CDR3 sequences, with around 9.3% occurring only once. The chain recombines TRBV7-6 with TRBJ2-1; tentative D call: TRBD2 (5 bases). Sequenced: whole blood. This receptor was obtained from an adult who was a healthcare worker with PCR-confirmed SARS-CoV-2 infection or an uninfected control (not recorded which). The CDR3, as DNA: TGTGCCAGCAGCTTGGGTGCGGGTGAGGTCTCCTACAATGAGCAGTTCTTC. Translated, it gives CASSLGAGEVSYNEQFF.